The 32 T cell receptor beta chains given below trace back to one sample, sequenced in a study of blood T cell repertoires in COVID-19 (dated by TCRdb to about 2020). Library preparation used the immunoSEQ multiplex PCR assay. Not all clones reach the TCRdb copy of this immuneACCESS table, which keeps in-frame sequences only. Checked studies attribute under half of the gap to unresolved V genes and leave the rest unexplained. The sample table contains around 190,000 clones; only one count was recorded for 80% to 90% of them. Around 9% of the sample is taken by the ten largest. Sequencing was done on a sample of peripheral blood. These receptors came from a man aged 50-60 years with active or convalescent COVID-19.

This chain uses TRBV5-6 with TRBJ1-3, with 7 bases fitting TRBD1. V was clipped by 4 bases and J by 2 bases; unmatched bases: 6. The CDR3 loop spans 15 amino acids. From germline, CDR1 is SGHDT and CDR2 YYEEEE. This CDR3 is CASSQVRGPGNTIYF. The CDR3 DNA sequence: TGTGCCAGCAGCCAAGTAAGGGGGCCTGGAAACACCATATATTTT.

The V call is TRBV28, the J call TRBJ1-2; the match to TRBD1 covers 7 bases. V lost 2 bases, J lost 6 bases, and 9 bases stayed unmatched. Looked up from germline, CDR1 is MDHEN and CDR2 is SYDVKM. The length of the CDR3 is 15 residues. The CDR3 region is CASSLPTGLGDGYTF. The CDR3 DNA is TGTGCCAGCAGTTTACCGACAGGGCTTGGAGATGGCTACACCTTC.

This clone occurred a few times. V and J are TRBV19 and TRBJ2-7; D not resolved. V was pared by 1 base and J by 2 bases, with 9 bases between. The CDR3 extends over 14 amino acids. Per germline, CDR1 LNHDA and CDR2 SQIVND (reference sequence). CDR3 in amino acids: CASSIVDTPYEQYF. CDR3 bases: TGTGCCAGTAGTATAGTTGACACACCCTACGAGCAGTACTTC.

This clone was counted a few times. Other DNA sequences from this sample encode an identical CDR3 as well. V gene TRBV27 combines with J gene TRBJ1-2, with a tentative D call TRBD1 (5 bases). This CDR3 has 13 residues. Germline CDR1 MNHEY, CDR2 SMNVEV (reference sequence). The V gene lost 3 bases and the J gene lost 5 bases, with 10 bases spanning the gap. The CDR3 reads CASSFPRGYGYTF. The DNA of the CDR3 is TGTGCCAGCAGTTTCCCTAGGGGATATGGCTACACCTTC.

V gene TRBV5-1 combines with J gene TRBJ1-1; D possibly corresponds to TRBD1 (5 bases). The CDR3 loop spans 15 amino acids. V lost 1 base, J lost 1 base, and 11 bases lay in between. Germline V gene lookup returns CDR1 SGHRS and CDR2 YFSETQ. CDR3 amino acids: CASSLYQGTNTEAFF. CDR3 sequence (DNA): TGCGCCAGCAGCTTGTATCAGGGTACGAACACTGAAGCTTTCTTT.

This chain uses TRBV5-1 with TRBJ1-4, with 9 bases aligning to TRBD1. The CDR3 consists of 15 residues. With 3 bases clipped from V and 8 bases from J, the junction kept 8 bases outside the gene matches. Germline V gene data show CDR1 as SGHRS and CDR2 as YFSETQ. The CDR3 DNA follows: TGCGCCAGCAGCTCGGCGGGACAGGGCAGCGAAAAACTGTTTTTT. Translated, it gives CASSSAGQGSEKLFF.

Points on this clone: The sample contains more than one DNA sequence encoding this CDR3. The chain carries TRBV5-5 and TRBJ1-2; possible D gene TRBD1, 5 bases. The CDR3 sequence is 14 residues long. V was clipped by 1 base and J by 0 bases, with 7 bases between them. The V gene's germline CDR1 is SGHKS and CDR2 YYEKEE (reference sequence). The DNA of the CDR3 is TGTGCCAGCAGCTTGACAGGTTCTAACTATGGCTACACCTTC. It codes for CASSLTGSNYGYTF.

The V gene is TRBV7-9, the J gene TRBJ1-5; 7 bases are shared with TRBD1. The CDR3 is 15 amino acids. Trimming cost V 1 base and J 6 bases; bases outside gene matches: 6. CDR1 is SEHNR and CDR2 is FQNEAQ in the germline V gene (reference sequence). CDR3 residues: CASSLGEGDSQPQHF. The DNA of the CDR3 is TGTGCCAGCAGCTTAGGCGAAGGGGACAGTCAGCCCCAGCATTTT.

The rearrangement joins TRBV10-1 to TRBJ2-2, with 7 bases aligning to TRBD2. CDR3 length equals 17 residues. Losses at the gene ends were 2 bases for V and 0 bases for J; bases not matched to a gene: 6. Per the germline V gene, CDR1 is WNHNN and CDR2 is SYGVQD (reference sequence). The CDR3 loop is CASSEPSGVPNTGELFF. The CDR3, as DNA: TGCGCCAGCAGTGAGCCTAGCGGAGTCCCGAACACCGGGGAGCTGTTTTTT.

This chain links TRBV29-1 with TRBJ1-1; the D is unclear. The length of the CDR3 is 11 residues. Between the trimmed V and J ends, which lost 7 bases and 3 bases, there was a span of 9 bases. Germline CDR1 and CDR2: SQVTM and ANQGSEA. The CDR3 DNA reads TGCAGCGAAGGGAGAGACACTGAAGCTTTCTTT. It translates to CSEGRDTEAFF.

The chain couples TRBV12-1 to TRBJ1-2; the table assigns TRBD1, which was not confirmed against the DNA. TRBV12-1 is annotated as a pseudogene. CDR3 size: 15 residues. The DNA of the CDR3 is TGTGCCAGCAGCTTTATCAGGGGAAGCGTGGATGGCTACACCTTC. This codes for CASSFIRGSVDGYTF.

The chain joins TRBV2 to TRBJ2-7; D is ambiguous. V was shortened by 1 base and J by 3 bases, with 4 bases between the two germline ends. CDR1 and CDR2 (germline): SNHLY, FYNNEI. The CDR3 loop spans 12 amino acids. The CDR3 spells CASSEDNYEQYF. The CDR3 bases are TGTGCCAGCAGTGAAGACAACTACGAGCAGTACTTC.

This chain uses TRBV6-5 with TRBJ2-1, with 9 positions matching TRBD2. The germline V gene encodes CDR1 MNHEY and CDR2 SVGAGI. The CDR3 is 15 residues long. V lost 5 bases, J lost 7 bases, and 9 bases stayed unmatched. The chain's CDR3 is CASSTQLAGVNEQFF. CDR3 bases: TGTGCCAGCAGTACTCAGTTAGCGGGAGTTAATGAGCAGTTCTTC.

This chain uses TRBV5-6 with TRBJ2-7; D perhaps matches TRBD1 (6 bases). V was cut by 2 bases and J by 3 bases, with 12 bases left in between. CDR1 and CDR2 (germline): SGHDT, YYEEEE. The CDR3 sequence is 14 residues long. CDR3 nucleotides: TGTGCCAGCAGCTTCATAGGACAGAACTACGAGCAGTACTTC. Translated, it gives CASSFIGQNYEQYF.

This clone was seen more than once but under ten times. The J gene is TRBJ2-1, the V gene TRBV5-1; 9 nucleotides line up with TRBD2. J was trimmed by 8 bases and V by 2 bases; bases with no gene match: 11. Germline V gene data show CDR1 as SGHRS and CDR2 as YFSETQ. The length of the CDR3 is 16 residues. The CDR3 nucleotides are TGCGCCAGCAGCTTCCAGTTGGGACTAGCAGGCCATGAGCAGTTCTTC. Translation: CASSFQLGLAGHEQFF.

V usage is TRBV11-2 and J usage is TRBJ2-7, with 7 bases lining up with TRBD1. This CDR3 has 15 amino acids. V lost 2 bases to trimming and J lost 3 bases; unmatched junction nucleotides: 7. Germline values: CDR1 SGHAT, CDR2 FQNNGV. DNA for the CDR3: TGTGCCAGCAGCTTATTTGGGACAGTGAGCTACGAGCAGTACTTC. Translating it yields CASSLFGTVSYEQYF.

This chain connects TRBV28 to TRBJ2-1; D not resolved. Germline loops: CDR1 MDHEN, CDR2 SYDVKM. The CDR3 is 13 residues long. Trimming shortened V by 3 bases and J by 10 bases, and 13 bases separated the two germline ends. The CDR3 DNA follows: TGTGCCAGCAGTTTCCAGGCCCCCGTGGAGCAGTTCTTC. This gives the protein CASSFQAPVEQFF.

The V gene is TRBV18, the J gene TRBJ2-5; tentatively, D is TRBD2 (6 bases). The CDR3 extends over 14 amino acids. V was shortened by 3 bases and J by 4 bases, with 12 bases between the two germline ends. Germline values: CDR1 KGHSH, CDR2 LQKENI. The CDR3 DNA sequence: TGTGCCAGCTCACCCGGGACTCAGACAGAGACCCAGTACTTC. It yields the protein CASSPGTQTETQYF.

CDR3 in DNA: TGTGCCATCAGTGAGTCCCCGGACAGGCGGAATGAGCAGTTCTTC. Translation: CAISESPDRRNEQFF. The J gene is TRBJ2-1, the V gene TRBV10-3; 7 nucleotides line up with TRBD1. CDR3 length: 15 amino acids. Germline loops: CDR1 ENHRY, CDR2 SYGVKD. Unmatched junction bases numbered 6, after V lost 0 bases and J lost 7 bases.

This chain links TRBV11-2 with TRBJ2-7, with 9 bases that match TRBD1. The CDR3 runs 15 residues. With V trimmed by 5 bases and J by 4 bases, 9 bases remained unmatched. CDR1 and CDR2 from the germline V gene are SGHAT and FQNNGV. CDR3 nucleotide sequence: TGTGCCAGCAGCCCAGGGACAGGGTCAGGGTACGAGCAGTACTTC. Translated, it gives CASSPGTGSGYEQYF.

The genes are TRBV4-1 and TRBJ2-7; 9 bases fit TRBD1. V was pared by 2 bases and J by 1 base, with 3 bases of the junction left unmatched. Germline-derived CDR1 and CDR2 are MGHRA and YSYEKL. The CDR3 runs to 15 residues. The DNA of the CDR3 is TGCGCCAGCAGCCAACGACAGGGGGGTTCCTACGAGCAGTACTTC. Amino acids: CASSQRQGGSYEQYF.

This rearrangement joins TRBV11-2 to TRBJ2-1; TRBD1 matches 7 bases. The J segment lost 4 bases and the V segment lost 1 base, leaving 4 bases of the junction unmatched. Germline V gives CDR1 SGHAT, CDR2 FQNNGV. CDR3 length equals 15 residues. CDR3 in DNA: TGTGCCAGCAGCTTAGGACAGGGAGAATACAATGAGCAGTTCTTC. As protein: CASSLGQGEYNEQFF.

The chain has TRBV28 and TRBJ2-7; 8 nucleotides line up with TRBD1. The CDR3 loop spans 15 amino acids. With 2 bases clipped from V and 5 bases from J, the junction kept 8 bases outside the gene matches. CDR1 is MDHEN, CDR2 SYDVKM, per germline. The CDR3 DNA follows: TGTGCCAGCAGTTTAAACAGGGGGTATAGTAACGAGCAGTACTTC. Its translation: CASSLNRGYSNEQYF.

The J gene is TRBJ1-6, the V gene TRBV30, with TRBD1 matching 7 bases. Losses at the gene ends were 0 bases for V and 7 bases for J; bases not matched to a gene: 9. Germline CDR1 GTSNPN, CDR2 SVGIG (reference sequence). There are 16 residues in the CDR3. CDR3 nucleotides: TGTGCCTGGAGTGTACAAGGGGACAGCTTCAATTCACCCCTCCACTTT. The encoded protein is CAWSVQGDSFNSPLHF.

The chain carries TRBV5-4 and TRBJ1-1; possible D gene TRBD1, 6 bases. From germline, CDR1 is SGHNT and CDR2 YYREEE (reference sequence). V was cut by 4 bases and J by 6 bases, with 19 bases left in between. The CDR3 has 15 amino acids. The CDR3 sequence: CASSPMGGARAEAFF. The CDR3 DNA sequence: TGTGCCAGCAGCCCAATGGGGGGGGCGAGGGCTGAAGCTTTCTTT.

This chain uses TRBV4-2 with TRBJ2-2; 9 bases agree with TRBD2. Germline CDR1 LGHNA, CDR2 YNFKEQ. The CDR3 contains 16 residues. The ends lost 0 bases at V and 7 bases at J; junction bases unmatched: 6. In DNA form, the CDR3 reads TGTGCCAGCAGCCAAGATATAGCGGGAGTGGGCGGGGAGCTGTTTTTT. Translation gives CASSQDIAGVGGELFF.

The CDR3 sequence: CASSGLAATDTQYF. The CDR3 region has the DNA TGTGCCAGTAGTGGGCTAGCGGCCACAGATACGCAGTATTTT. The chain links TRBV19 to TRBJ2-3; 7 positions match TRBD2. V was pared by 5 bases and J by 2 bases, with 4 bases of the junction left unmatched. The CDR3 loop spans 14 amino acids. CDR1 and CDR2 (germline): LNHDA, SQIVND (reference sequence).

The chain uses TRBV2 and TRBJ2-4; D ambiguous. The CDR3 runs 14 residues. V was clipped by 4 bases and J by 2 bases, with 9 bases between them. Germline V CDR1 and CDR2: SNHLY, FYNNEI. The CDR3, as DNA: TGTGCCAGCAGTGTTGACAATTCCAAAAACATTCAGTACTTC. Protein sequence: CASSVDNSKNIQYF.

The CDR3: CASSRTGYNSPLHF. Written as DNA, the CDR3 is TGTGCCAGCTCCCGGACAGGTTATAATTCACCCCTCCACTTT. The chain joins TRBV6-4 to TRBJ1-6; 7 bases are shared with TRBD1. Trimming cost V 8 bases and J 4 bases; bases outside gene matches: 5. CDR3 length equals 14 residues. Germline assignment: CDR1 MRHNA and CDR2 SNTAGT.

The chain links TRBV6-5 to TRBJ2-7; no firm D call. Per germline, CDR1 MNHEY and CDR2 SVGAGI. Deletions cut 8 bases from V and 4 bases from J, with 9 bases between. The CDR3 loop spans 11 amino acids. CDR3 region: CASLLSYEQYF. The CDR3 DNA is TGTGCCAGCCTCCTATCTTACGAGCAGTACTTC.

The genes are TRBV7-6 and TRBJ2-5; TRBD1 aligns across 8 bases. The germline V gene has CDR1 SGHVS and CDR2 FNYEAQ. The CDR3 consists of 16 residues. After removal of 0 bases from V and 4 bases from J, the junction contained 7 bases not matched to a gene. The chain's CDR3 is CASSLAATGARETQYF. The CDR3 DNA reads as TGTGCCAGCAGCTTAGCGGCGACAGGGGCGAGAGAGACCCAGTACTTC.

This chain links TRBV5-1 with TRBJ1-6, with TRBD1 matching 7 bases. The CDR3 length is 15 residues. Germline CDR1 is SGHRS and CDR2 is YFSETQ. V dropped 4 bases and J dropped 2; count of bases not matched to a gene: 3. Here the CDR3 reads CASSRDSPYNSPLHF. CDR3 nucleotides: TGCGCCAGCAGCCGGGACAGTCCCTATAATTCACCCCTCCACTTT.